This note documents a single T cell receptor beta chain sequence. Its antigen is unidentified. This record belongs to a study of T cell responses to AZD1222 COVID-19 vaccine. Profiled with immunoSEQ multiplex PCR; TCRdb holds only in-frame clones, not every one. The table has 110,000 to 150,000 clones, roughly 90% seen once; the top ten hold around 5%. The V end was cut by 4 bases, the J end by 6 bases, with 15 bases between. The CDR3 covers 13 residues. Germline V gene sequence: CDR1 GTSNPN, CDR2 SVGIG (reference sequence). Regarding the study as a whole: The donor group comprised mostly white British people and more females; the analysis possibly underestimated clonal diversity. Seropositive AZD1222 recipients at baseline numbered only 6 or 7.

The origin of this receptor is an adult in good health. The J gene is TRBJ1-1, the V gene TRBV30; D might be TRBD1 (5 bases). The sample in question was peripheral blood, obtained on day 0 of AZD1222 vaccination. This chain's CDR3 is CAWTRQLGAEAFF. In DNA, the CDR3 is TGTGCCTGGACTAGACAGCTAGGGGCTGAAGCTTTCTTT.